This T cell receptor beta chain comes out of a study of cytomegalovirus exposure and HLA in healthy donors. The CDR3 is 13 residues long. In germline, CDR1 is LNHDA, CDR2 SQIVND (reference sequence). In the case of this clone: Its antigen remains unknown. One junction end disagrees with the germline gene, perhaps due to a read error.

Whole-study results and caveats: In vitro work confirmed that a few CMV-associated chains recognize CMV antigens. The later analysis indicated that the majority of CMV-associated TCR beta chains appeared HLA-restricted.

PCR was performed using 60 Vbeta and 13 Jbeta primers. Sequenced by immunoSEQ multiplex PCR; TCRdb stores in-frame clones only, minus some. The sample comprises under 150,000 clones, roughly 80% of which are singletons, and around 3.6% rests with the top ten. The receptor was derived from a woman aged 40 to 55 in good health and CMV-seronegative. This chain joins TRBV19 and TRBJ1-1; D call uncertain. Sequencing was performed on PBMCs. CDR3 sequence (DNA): TGTGCCAGTAGTATAAACAGCTACACTGAGGCTTTCTTT. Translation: CASSINSYTEAFF.